This TCR beta chain was identified during a study of T cells after yellow fever vaccination. This clonotype was counted a few times. The V and J ends lost 7 bases and 7 bases respectively, with 16 bases between them. The CDR3 length is 13 residues. CDR1 is ENHRY, CDR2 SYGVKD, per germline. As TCR cDNA was made by 5'RACE template switching, a universal primer site and UMIs were added. TCRdb itself ran the 5' RACE reads through MiXCR, one entry per CDR3 protein. The sample comprises some 350,000 distinct CDR3 sequences, about 4% of which are singletons, and 20% to 25% rests with the top ten. This chain joins TRBV10-3 and TRBJ1-2, with D possibly matching TRBD1 (6 bases). The source was PBMCs, collected 5 days after the yellow fever booster vaccination. This receptor was obtained from a man between 18 and 35 years old who received the YFV17D yellow fever vaccine. The CDR3 spells CAINLQGGSGYTF. The CDR3 coding sequence is TGTGCCATCAATCTACAGGGAGGGTCTGGCTACACCTTC.